Listed below are T cell receptor beta chains from one sample, sequenced in a study of regulatory T cells. Method: immunoSEQ multiplex PCR; TCRdb's copy keeps in-frame clones and lacks some. Of about 35,000 clones in the sample, roughly 90% are singletons; the top ten hold approximately 2.3%. Sequences were obtained from conventional CD4+ T cells sorted from blood. The source is a person aged 18 to 35 with CD3G deficiency. CDR3s leave out the opening cysteine and the closing phenylalanine or tryptophan. Clone size is not always given. Where it is, it says once, few, many or a class for expanded clones.

clone size,V gene,CDR3 protein
few,TRBV19,ASSLDWTEAF
.,TRBV4-3,ASSHQGRLAGKNIQY
.,TRBV6-4,AGGMSGKETQY
.,TRBV6-1,ASSHRGGSEAF
.,TRBV7-8,ASSLIGGGTDTQY
large,TRBV6-1,ASSGPGQGHGYT
.,TRBV5-1,ASRENRIGELF
.,TRBV5-1,ASRTGVGDTQY
.,TRBV11-3,ASSRSGSGTGELF
.,TRBV6-6,ASSYLAGGEQY
.,TRBV28,ASSFSDRGYEQY
.,TRBV5-1,ASSIQGRSGDTQY
.,TRBV11-2,ASSLGPGRLNIQY
.,TRBV27,ASSPPQGNEQF
.,TRBV14,ASSQEGRVFEGYT
.,TRBV6-1,ASSLVGNEQY
few,TRBV25-1,ASSLTDGTQETQY
.,TRBV6-1,ASSEETGESGNTIY